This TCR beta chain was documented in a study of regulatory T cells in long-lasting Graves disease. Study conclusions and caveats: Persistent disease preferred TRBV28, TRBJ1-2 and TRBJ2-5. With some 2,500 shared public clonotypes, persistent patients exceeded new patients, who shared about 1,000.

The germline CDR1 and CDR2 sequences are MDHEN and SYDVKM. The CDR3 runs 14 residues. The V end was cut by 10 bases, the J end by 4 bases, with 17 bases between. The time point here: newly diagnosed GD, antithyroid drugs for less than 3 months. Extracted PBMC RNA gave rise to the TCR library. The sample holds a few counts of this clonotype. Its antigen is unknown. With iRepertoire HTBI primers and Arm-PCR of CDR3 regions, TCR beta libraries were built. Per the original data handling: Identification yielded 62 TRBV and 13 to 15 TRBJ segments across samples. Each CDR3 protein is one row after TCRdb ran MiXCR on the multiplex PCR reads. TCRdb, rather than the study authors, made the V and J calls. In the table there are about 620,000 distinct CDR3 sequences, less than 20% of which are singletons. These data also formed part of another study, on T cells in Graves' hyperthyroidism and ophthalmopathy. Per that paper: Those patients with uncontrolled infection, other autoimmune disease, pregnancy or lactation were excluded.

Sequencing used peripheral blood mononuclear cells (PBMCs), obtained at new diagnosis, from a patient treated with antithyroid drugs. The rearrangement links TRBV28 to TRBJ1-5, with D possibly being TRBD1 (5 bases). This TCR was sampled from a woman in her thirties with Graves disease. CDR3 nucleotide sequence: TGTGCCAACGCCCCGGGGGTAGTAAATCAGCCCCAGCATTTT. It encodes CANAPGVVNQPQHF.